What follows is one TCR beta chain and its context. Its antigen is not identified. The CDR3 spans 14 residues. Trimming removed 5 bases at V and 2 bases at J, with 12 bases between. Germline V gene sequence: CDR1 SGHTA, CDR2 FQGNSA. This sample was taken from a study of cytomegalovirus exposure and HLA in healthy donors. Study-wide context: The same platform was used for the 130 or so validation repertoires and the approximately 700 first-cohort repertoires, a later analysis reported.

The study's findings and limits: Most observed TCR sequences were rare, whereas some public TCRs were detected in many donors. According to a subsequent analysis, TCR clusters from the first cohort were inclined to appear together in the 130 or so validation repertoires. The study listed roughly 150 cytomegalovirus-associated TCR beta chains.

Clones were sequenced by immunoSEQ multiplex PCR, and TCRdb holds only the in-frame ones, with some missing. Of some 43,000 clones in the sample, approximately 90% were seen once. Source material: PBMCs. The chain has TRBV7-2 and TRBJ1-2; D uncertain. The sequence derives from a man younger than 35 in good health and CMV-seronegative. CDR3 region: CASSPGRENYGYTF. The CDR3 coding sequence is TGTGCCAGCAGCCCCGGGCGGGAAAACTATGGCTACACCTTC.